These 32 T cell receptor beta chains originate from one sample sequenced in a study of cytomegalovirus exposure and HLA in healthy donors. The PCR had 60 Vbeta and 13 Jbeta primers. The method was immunoSEQ multiplex PCR; TCRdb's version includes in-frame clones alone and lacks a portion of them. The data include about 53,000 clones; the top ten clones carry around an eighth. The sequencing input was PBMCs. Source of these receptors: a man between 18 and 29 years old in good health and CMV-seropositive.

The V call is TRBV11-2, the J call TRBJ2-4, with 14 bases matching TRBD2. The trim removed 1 base at V and 7 bases at J, leaving 6 bases unmatched. This CDR3 comprises 17 residues. From germline, CDR1 is SGHAT and CDR2 FQNNGV. The DNA of the CDR3 is TGTGCCAGCAGCTTAGGCCCGGGACTAGCGGGAGTGAACATTCAGTACTTC. This translates into CASSLGPGLAGVNIQYF.

The CDR3 DNA sequence: TGTGCCAGCAGCGTAGCGACATCGAACACCGGGGAGCTGTTTTTT. This translates into CASSVATSNTGELFF. This chain links TRBV9 with TRBJ2-2, with D uncertain. Germline assignment: CDR1 SGDLS and CDR2 YYNGEE. This CDR3 comprises 15 residues. V was cut by 0 bases and J by 0 bases, with 6 bases left in between.

J is TRBJ1-1 and V is TRBV2, with D unresolved. Trimming stripped 9 bases from V and 6 bases from J, with 14 bases between. CDR1 is SNHLY, CDR2 FYNNEI, per germline. The CDR3 has 12 residues. This chain's CDR3 is CARMSGAAEAFF. CDR3 nucleotide sequence: TGTGCCAGAATGAGCGGTGCGGCTGAAGCTTTCTTT.

V gene TRBV19 combines with J gene TRBJ1-1; TRBD1 matches 7 bases. CDR1 and CDR2 from the germline V gene are LNHDA and SQIVND (reference sequence). This CDR3 region has 14 residues. The V segment lost 4 bases and the J segment 4 bases; nucleotides outside the gene matches: 6. The CDR3 is CASSTGTVGTEAFF. The CDR3 region has the DNA TGTGCCAGTAGTACCGGGACAGTGGGCACTGAAGCTTTCTTT.

The CDR3 nucleotides read TGTGCCAGCAGTCCTCGAGGACAGGGCCCCTCCTACAATGAGCAGTTCTTC. This sequence encodes CASSPRGQGPSYNEQFF. V is TRBV28 and J is TRBJ2-1, with 8 bases matching TRBD1. This CDR3 spans 17 amino acids. V shed 5 bases and J 0 bases; nucleotides not matched to a gene: 9. From germline, CDR1 is MDHEN and CDR2 SYDVKM.

The chain recombines TRBV30 with TRBJ1-1; TRBD1 is a possible D gene (6 bases). Germline lookup yields CDR1 GTSNPN and CDR2 SVGIG (reference sequence). There are 14 residues in the CDR3. V was pared by 5 bases and J by 5 bases, with 18 bases between. The CDR3 region has the DNA TGTGCCTGGGCTATTGGGGGCCACGGGACTGAAGCTTTCTTT. Amino acid sequence: CAWAIGGHGTEAFF.

The chain joins TRBV5-6 to TRBJ2-7, with a tentative D call TRBD1 (5 bases). The CDR3 loop spans 13 amino acids. V was clipped by 0 bases and J by 6 bases, with 10 bases between them. CDR1 is SGHDT, CDR2 YYEEEE, per germline. CDR3 DNA sequence: TGTGCCAGCAGCTTGGGACAGTTAGTCGAGCAGTACTTC. It encodes CASSLGQLVEQYF.

This chain connects TRBV11-2 to TRBJ1-2, with TRBD1 identical over 7 bases. The CDR3 is made up of 14 amino acids. CDR1 and CDR2 (germline): SGHAT, FQNNGV. The ends lost 8 bases at V and 4 bases at J; junction bases unmatched: 10. The CDR3 bases are TGTGCCAGCTCGGGGACAGAGTGGGGCTATGGCTACACCTTC. Protein product: CASSGTEWGYGYTF.

The chain recombines TRBV10-3 with TRBJ2-7; 7 bases map to TRBD1. Per germline, CDR1 ENHRY and CDR2 SYGVKD. The CDR3 runs to 15 residues. The trim removed 6 bases at V and 0 bases at J, leaving 8 bases unmatched. The CDR3 DNA is TGTGCCATCAGGGGGACAGCGCCCAGCTCCTACGAGCAGTACTTC. It codes for CAIRGTAPSSYEQYF.

This sequence joins TRBV28 and TRBJ1-2, with a weak D call TRBD1 (6 bases). This CDR3 is built from 16 residues. V was pared by 5 bases and J by 4 bases, with 20 bases between. Germline CDR1 MDHEN, CDR2 SYDVKM. CDR3 residues: CASSPVLLTGGYGYTF. CDR3 nucleotide sequence: TGTGCCAGCAGTCCTGTTCTACTGACAGGCGGCTATGGCTACACCTTC.

The chain is built from TRBV5-1 and TRBJ2-7; TRBD1 aligns across 11 bases. This CDR3 has 16 amino acids. After removal of 0 bases from V and 2 bases from J, the junction contained 4 bases not matched to a gene. Per germline, CDR1 SGHRS and CDR2 YFSETQ. This CDR3 is CASSLGTGGAAYEQYF. The DNA of the CDR3 is TGCGCCAGCAGCTTGGGGACAGGGGGCGCCGCCTACGAGCAGTACTTC.

Note on this clone: The junction departs from germline at one end; a sequencing error may be responsible. The chain joins TRBV4-1 to TRBJ1-2, with 7 bases matching TRBD1. The CDR3 contains 15 residues. The germline gives CDR1 MGHRA, CDR2 YSYEKL. The CDR3 protein is CASNQEGGRVGGYTF. CDR3 bases: TGCGCCAGCAACCAAGAAGGGGGCAGGGTGGGAGGCTACACCTTC.

The CDR3 is CASSLLQGQETQYF. In DNA form, the CDR3 reads TGTGCCAGCAGCTTGCTACAGGGGCAAGAGACCCAGTACTTC. The J gene is TRBJ2-5, the V gene TRBV7-6; 7 positions agree with TRBD1. This CDR3 has 14 amino acids. Germline values: CDR1 SGHVS, CDR2 FNYEAQ. The J segment lost 2 bases and the V segment lost 3 bases, leaving 3 bases of the junction unmatched.

The genes are TRBV6-6 and TRBJ1-1; TRBD1 matches 10 bases. With 6 bases clipped from V and 6 bases from J, the junction kept 13 bases outside the gene matches. The CDR3 is 16 residues long. Per the germline V gene, CDR1 is MNHNY and CDR2 is SVGAGI (reference sequence). CDR3 region: CASSLIAGTGAAEAFF. The CDR3 coding sequence is TGTGCCAGCAGCCTAATCGCCGGGACAGGGGCAGCTGAAGCTTTCTTT.

The J gene is TRBJ2-3, the V gene TRBV14; no definite D call. The V end lost 5 bases, the J end lost 4 bases, and 10 bases lay between the germline ends. The CDR3 runs 13 residues. Germline CDR1 reads SGHDN; CDR2 reads FVKESK. CDR3 DNA: TGTGCCAGCAGCTGGTATAGTGCAGATACGCAGTATTTT. Translating gives CASSWYSADTQYF.

The CDR3 DNA reads as TGTGCCAGTAGTATAGACCCCAGGGCCGAGCAGTACTTC. This codes for CASSIDPRAEQYF. The chain joins TRBV19 to TRBJ2-7; a weak D match, TRBD1 (5 bases). Germline assignment: CDR1 LNHDA and CDR2 SQIVND (reference sequence). This CDR3 comprises 13 residues. Between the trimmed V and J ends, which lost 0 bases and 6 bases, there was a span of 9 bases.

The chain carries TRBV6-6 and TRBJ1-4, with D hard to call. This CDR3 comprises 12 residues. CDR1 and CDR2 (germline): MNHNY, SVGAGI (reference sequence). V lost 6 bases and J 5 bases, leaving 7 bases between the germline ends. The CDR3 DNA reads TGTGCCAGCAGGGTGCGGAATGAAAAACTGTTTTTT. Its translation: CASRVRNEKLFF.

The chain has TRBV27 and TRBJ2-7; TRBD1 might be the D (6 bases). Germline CDR1 and CDR2: MNHEY and SMNVEV (reference sequence). The CDR3 totals 13 residues. V lost 7 bases, J lost 3 bases, and 13 bases lay in between. The CDR3 nucleotides read TGTGCCAGCAAGCGGACAGAATTCTACGAGCAGTACTTC. It is translated as CASKRTEFYEQYF.

The V and J genes are TRBV11-2 and TRBJ2-1, with 11 bases identical to TRBD1. The trim removed 7 bases at V and 8 bases at J, leaving 10 bases unmatched. Germline lookup yields CDR1 SGHAT and CDR2 FQNNGV. The CDR3 loop spans 15 amino acids. DNA of the CDR3: TGTGCCAGCAACGATCCGGGACAGGGGGTCGATGAGCAGTTCTTC. Protein: CASNDPGQGVDEQFF.

V usage is TRBV19 and J usage is TRBJ2-7; a possible D gene is TRBD1 (5 bases). The germline V gene has CDR1 LNHDA and CDR2 SQIVND (reference sequence). This CDR3 contains 14 residues. V was trimmed by 5 bases and J by 1 base, leaving 12 bases between them. CDR3 sequence: CASSSDSSSYEQYF. The CDR3 nucleotides read TGTGCCAGTAGTTCCGACAGCTCTTCCTACGAGCAGTACTTC.

The V gene is TRBV7-3, the J gene TRBJ2-5, with 9 bases fitting TRBD2. Trimming removed 0 bases from V and 1 base from J; junction bases left unmatched: 6. From germline, CDR1 is SGHTA and CDR2 FQGTGA. CDR3 length: 17 residues. The CDR3 bases are TGTGCCAGCAGCTTAACTGGGGCGGGAGGGCTCCAAGAGACCCAGTACTTC. It encodes CASSLTGAGGLQETQYF.

Concerning this clone itself: The junction departs from germline at one end; a sequencing error may be responsible. This chain joins TRBV7-7 and TRBJ2-5; D unclear. The germline CDR1 and CDR2 sequences are SSHAT and FNYEAQ (reference sequence). The CDR3 sequence is 14 residues long. The CDR3 bases are TGTGCTAGCAGCCAAATAGCTGGATCCGAGACCCAGTACTTC. This encodes CASSQIAGSETQYF.

To note about this clone: Other DNA sequences within the sample encode an identical CDR3. This rearrangement joins TRBV27 to TRBJ2-2, with D perhaps TRBD1 (6 bases). Deletions cut 5 bases from V and 4 bases from J, with 14 bases between. The CDR3 has 15 amino acids. Germline assignment: CDR1 MNHEY and CDR2 SMNVEV (reference sequence). Here the CDR3 reads CASSLTGPATGELFF. The CDR3 bases are TGTGCCAGCAGTCTAACAGGGCCGGCCACCGGGGAGCTGTTTTTT.

The J gene is TRBJ2-2, the V gene TRBV10-3, with 11 bases that match TRBD2. The CDR3 loop spans 16 amino acids. The J segment lost 4 bases and the V segment lost 11 bases, leaving 12 bases of the junction unmatched. Germline values: CDR1 ENHRY, CDR2 SYGVKD. The CDR3 region has the DNA TGTGCCTCGGAGAGTAGCGGGAGGGCCAGCACCGGGGAGCTGTTTTTT. It specifies CASESSGRASTGELFF.

J is TRBJ2-5 and V is TRBV28; a weak D match, TRBD2 (5 bases). This CDR3 spans 15 amino acids. Germline values: CDR1 MDHEN, CDR2 SYDVKM. V dropped 7 bases and J dropped 5 bases, with 20 bases sitting between them. CDR3 bases: TGTGCCAGCATGATTGGAGGCCCTCTCCGCGAGACCCAGTACTTC. It codes for CASMIGGPLRETQYF. Filled out from reference TRBV28 and TRBJ2-5, the complete variable domain reads DVKVTQSSRYLVKRTGEKVFLECVQDMDHENMFWYRQDPGLGLRLIYFSYDVKMKEKGDIPEGYSVSREKKERFSLILESASTNQTSMYLCASMIGGPLRETQYFGPGTRLLVL.

The chain joins TRBV10-3 to TRBJ2-7; D is possibly TRBD2 (6 bases). CDR1 ENHRY and CDR2 SYGVKD come from the germline V gene. V gave up 7 bases and J gave up 3 bases, with 13 bases separating them. This CDR3 has 13 residues. In nucleotides, the CDR3 is TGTGCCATCAACCAGGGAGGCGTCTACGAGCAGTACTTC. It encodes CAINQGGVYEQYF.

This chain connects TRBV6-5 to TRBJ1-5, with TRBD1 as a possible D gene (5 bases). The length of the CDR3 is 14 residues. V lost 6 bases and J lost 0, with 9 bases in between. Germline values: CDR1 MNHEY, CDR2 SVGAGI. CDR3 loop: CASSRVYSNQPQHF. The CDR3 bases are TGTGCCAGCAGCAGGGTGTATAGCAATCAGCCCCAGCATTTT.

The chain is built from TRBV25-1 and TRBJ2-7, with D possibly TRBD2 on 5 matching bases. CDR1 and CDR2 from the germline V gene are MGHDK and SYGVNS. Trimming removed 5 bases at V and 4 bases at J, with 6 bases between. The CDR3 is made up of 11 amino acids. CDR3 DNA sequence: TGTGCCAGCAGTCCGGGGTACGAGCAGTACTTC. It yields the protein CASSPGYEQYF.

The rearrangement links TRBV1 to TRBJ1-2; the table calls TRBD1, which could not be checked here. TRBV1 is a pseudogene locus. The CDR3 runs to 13 residues. The CDR3 protein is CTSKTGHDYGYTF. The CDR3 DNA is TGCACCAGCAAAACGGGACACGACTATGGCTACACCTTC.

This sequence joins TRBV5-1 and TRBJ1-1; tentatively, D is TRBD1 (5 bases). The CDR3 extends over 14 amino acids. Germline lookup yields CDR1 SGHRS and CDR2 YFSETQ. V lost 7 bases, J lost 8 bases, and 21 bases lay in between. DNA of the CDR3: TGCGCCAGCGCCGGGGGGGAGAAACCCCAAGAAGCTTTCTTT. Protein: CASAGGEKPQEAFF.

This rearrangement joins TRBV10-3 to TRBJ1-5; 11 bases are shared with TRBD1. V dropped 3 bases and J dropped 7; count of bases not matched to a gene: 17. CDR3 length equals 19 residues. Germline V CDR1 and CDR2: ENHRY, SYGVKD. The CDR3 coding sequence is TGTGCCATCAGTGACCGCGGAAGCATAGGACAGGGGGCCCCACAGCCCCAGCATTTT. Protein sequence: CAISDRGSIGQGAPQPQHF.

V usage is TRBV19 and J usage is TRBJ2-3; the match to TRBD1 covers 9 bases. The trim removed 3 bases at V and 2 bases at J, leaving 6 bases unmatched. Germline-derived CDR1 and CDR2 are LNHDA and SQIVND (reference sequence). The CDR3 extends over 16 amino acids. CDR3 DNA: TGTGCCAGTAGTATCCTCGGGACAGGGAACACAGATACGCAGTATTTT. Translation: CASSILGTGNTDTQYF.